Below are 8 T cell receptor beta chains sequenced from a single sample in a study of shared clonotypes between healthy human individuals. Data came from immunoSEQ multiplex PCR; TCRdb stores just in-frame clones and leaves some out. The sample contains about 480,000 clones, roughly 79% of which appear only once. The sample consisted of PBMCs. These receptors all stem from a woman in her forties in good health. Some clones in this sample may be carry-over from other donors' samples.

The chain uses TRBV18 and TRBJ1-4; D not resolved. Looked up from germline, CDR1 is KGHSH and CDR2 is LQKENI. This CDR3 spans 15 amino acids. V was pared by 0 bases and J by 11 bases, with 16 bases between. The CDR3 reads CASSPPGDSREKLFF. DNA of the CDR3: TGTGCCAGCTCACCACCGGGAGACTCTCGGGAGAAACTGTTTTTT. The complete variable domain, with remaining parts taken from reference TRBV18 and TRBJ1-4, reads NAGVMQNPRHLVRRRGQEARLRCSPMKGHSHVYWYRQLPEEGLKFMVYLQKENIIDESGMPKERFSAEFPKEGPSILRIQQVVRGDSAAYFCASSPPGDSREKLFFGSGTQLSVL.

The chain is built from TRBV28 and TRBJ2-7; the D gene is possibly TRBD2 (5 bases). V was trimmed by 7 bases and J by 4 bases, leaving 23 bases between them. The CDR3 has 16 amino acids. Germline V gene lookup returns CDR1 MDHEN and CDR2 SYDVKM. CDR3 sequence reads: CASTSDGIPVPYEQYF. As DNA, the CDR3 is TGTGCCAGCACGTCGGACGGGATCCCAGTACCTTACGAGCAGTACTTC.

The genes are TRBV10-3 and TRBJ1-2, with 7 bases identical to TRBD1. The germline V gene has CDR1 ENHRY and CDR2 SYGVKD. With V trimmed by 2 bases and J by 5 bases, 5 bases remained unmatched. This CDR3 spans 14 amino acids. The CDR3 sequence is CAISERGTEYGYTF. DNA of the CDR3: TGTGCCATCAGTGAGCGGGGGACAGAATATGGCTACACCTTC.

The chain employs TRBV29-1 and TRBJ1-5, with 12 bases matching TRBD1. The germline V gene encodes CDR1 SQVTM and CDR2 ANQGSEA. The CDR3 has 14 amino acids. V shed 6 bases and J 5 bases; nucleotides not matched to a gene: 5. The CDR3: CSVRDRGLYQPQHF. DNA of the CDR3: TGCAGCGTGAGGGACAGGGGGCTCTATCAGCCCCAGCATTTT.

This chain links TRBV5-1 with TRBJ1-1; 7 nucleotides agree with TRBD1. V was pared by 0 bases and J by 1 base, with 3 bases of the junction left unmatched. CDR1 and CDR2 from the germline V gene are SGHRS and YFSETQ. CDR3 length equals 15 residues. The CDR3: CASSLAQGGNTEAFF. The CDR3 DNA reads TGCGCCAGCAGCTTGGCCCAGGGGGGGAACACTGAAGCTTTCTTT.

The chain combines TRBV1 with TRBJ2-7; the D call of TRBD2 is as the table states it, not checked on the DNA. TRBV1 is described as a pseudogene. The CDR3 spans 16 residues. CDR3 in DNA: TGCACCAGCAGCCAAGATCACCTAGCGGGAAACTACGAGCAGTACTTC. It specifies CTSSQDHLAGNYEQYF.

V is TRBV6-5 and J is TRBJ1-3; a possible D gene is TRBD1 (6 bases). The ends were cut back, 8 bases at V and 3 bases at J, with 14 bases in the middle. CDR1 and CDR2 (germline): MNHEY, SVGAGI. The CDR3 is 14 residues long. CDR3 loop: CASSPDRNGNTIYF. The DNA of the CDR3 is TGTGCCAGCTCCCCAGACAGGAATGGAAACACCATATATTTT.

The chain uses TRBV19 and TRBJ1-2, with 7 bases lining up with TRBD1. Germline CDR1 and CDR2: LNHDA and SQIVND (reference sequence). V shed 5 bases and J 3 bases; nucleotides not matched to a gene: 12. CDR3 size: 16 residues. CDR3 DNA: TGTGCCAGTAGTCTCCGACCCCCCGGGACAGACTATGGCTACACCTTC. Protein product: CASSLRPPGTDYGYTF.